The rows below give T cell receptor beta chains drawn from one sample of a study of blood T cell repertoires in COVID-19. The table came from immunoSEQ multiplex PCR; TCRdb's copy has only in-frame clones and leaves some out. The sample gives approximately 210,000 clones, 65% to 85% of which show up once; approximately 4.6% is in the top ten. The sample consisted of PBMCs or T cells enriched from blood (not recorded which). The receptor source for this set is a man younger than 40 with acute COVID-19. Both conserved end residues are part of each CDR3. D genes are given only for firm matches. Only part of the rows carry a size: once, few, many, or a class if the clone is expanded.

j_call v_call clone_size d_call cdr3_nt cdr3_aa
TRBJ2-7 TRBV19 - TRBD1 TGTGCCAGTTCTAGGGGGACAGGGATCTACGAGCAGTACTTC CASSRGTGIYEQYF
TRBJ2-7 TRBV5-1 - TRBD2 TGCGCCAGCAGAGGGACTAGCGGGTTAGATGCCTACGAGCAGTACTTC CASRGTSGLDAYEQYF
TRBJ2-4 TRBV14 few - TGTGCCAGCAGCCAAGCGGCAGGTCTAGCCAAAAACATTCAGTACTTC CASSQAAGLAKNIQYF
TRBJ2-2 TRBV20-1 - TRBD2 TGCAGTGCTAGTTCTAGCGGGGCTTTTTCCGGGGAGCTGTTTTTT CSASSSGAFSGELFF
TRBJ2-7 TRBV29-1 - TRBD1 TGCAGCGTTTCTGCCGGGACAGGGGGCTACGAGCAGTACTTC CSVSAGTGGYEQYF
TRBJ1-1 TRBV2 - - TGTGCCAGCAGTGGCGGGGTCCCTGGCACTGAAGCTTTCTTT CASSGGVPGTEAFF
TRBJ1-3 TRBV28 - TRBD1 TGTGCCAGCAGTGCACCAGGGGGCCGAAACACCATATATTTT CASSAPGGRNTIYF
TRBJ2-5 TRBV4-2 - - TGTGCCAGCAGCCAAGGGCGGCAAGAGACCCAGTACTTC CASSQGRQETQYF
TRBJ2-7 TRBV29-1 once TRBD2 TGCAGCGTTGTCGCGGGGGTTAGGTCCTACGAGCAGTACTTC CSVVAGVRSYEQYF
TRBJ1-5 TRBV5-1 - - TGCGCCAGCAACCCAGGGTGGATGAGCAATCAGCCCCAGCATTTT CASNPGWMSNQPQHF
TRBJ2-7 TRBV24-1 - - TGTGCCACCACGCACCCGGGACTCGTAGCGCCGAGATCAAAGTACGAGCAGTACTTC CATTHPGLVAPRSKYEQYF
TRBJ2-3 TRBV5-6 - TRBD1 TGTGCCAGCAGCCTGGGACAGGGTAGCACAGATACGCAGTATTTT CASSLGQGSTDTQYF
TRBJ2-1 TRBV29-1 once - TGCAGCGTTGAATCGGCCGGGGCGAATAGCGGTGAGCAGTTCTTC CSVESAGANSGEQFF
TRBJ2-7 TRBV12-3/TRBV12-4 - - TGTGCCAGCAGCAAAAGGAGGTACGAGCAGTACTTC CASSKRRYEQYF
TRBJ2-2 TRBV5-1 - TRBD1 TGCGCCAGCAGCCTGGACAGGGGAACCGGGGAGCTGTTTTTT CASSLDRGTGELFF
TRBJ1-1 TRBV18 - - TGTGCCAGCTCACCCTTGGGGGGAGGGGATGAAGCTTTCTTT CASSPLGGGDEAFF
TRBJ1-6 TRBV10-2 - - TGCGCCAGCAGTGTAGAGGGTACCTATAATTCACCCCTCCACTTT CASSVEGTYNSPLHF
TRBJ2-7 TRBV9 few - TGTGCCAGCAGCGTAGGGTTGCAGGGGTACGAGCAGTACTTC CASSVGLQGYEQYF
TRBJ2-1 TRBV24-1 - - TGTGCCACCAGTGATTCAGGGGCCTCAAGGGAGCAGTTCTTC CATSDSGASREQFF
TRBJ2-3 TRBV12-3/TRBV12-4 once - TGTGCCAGCAGCGAGAACTTCGGAGATACGCAGTATTTT CASSENFGDTQYF
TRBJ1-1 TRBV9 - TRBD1 TGTGCCAGCAGCGTAGGACAGGGCCGTAACACTGAAGCTTTCTTT CASSVGQGRNTEAFF
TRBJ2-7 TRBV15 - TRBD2 TGTGCCACCAGCGCCCCGGGGGGAGCCTACGAGCAGTACTTC CATSAPGGAYEQYF
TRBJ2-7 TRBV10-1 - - TGCGCCAGCAGTGAGTCCGGAGGAGAGCAGTACTTC CASSESGGEQYF
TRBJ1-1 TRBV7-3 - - TGTGCCAGCAGCTTAAAAGCCGGAGAAGAAGCTTTCTTT CASSLKAGEEAFF
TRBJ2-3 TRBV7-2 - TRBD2 TGTGCCAGCAGCCGGGGACTAGCGGGAATAGATACGCAGTATTTT CASSRGLAGIDTQYF
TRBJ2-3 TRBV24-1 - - TGTGCCACCAGTGACCTTTCACGCACAGTAAGGTTT CATSDLSRTVRF
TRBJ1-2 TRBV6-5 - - TGTGCCAGCGGGACTAGCAACTATGGCTACACCTTC CASGTSNYGYTF
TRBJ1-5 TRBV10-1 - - TGCGCCAGCAGTGCGGAGGGTCATCAGCCCCAGCATTTT CASSAEGHQPQHF
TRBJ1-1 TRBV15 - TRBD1 TGTGCCACCAGCCTCCCCCGACAGGGCCTTAACACTGAAGCTTTCTTT CATSLPRQGLNTEAFF
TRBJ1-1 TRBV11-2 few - TGTGCCAGCAGCTTAGGGGGAGGTCGCATGAACACTGAAGCTTTCTTT CASSLGGGRMNTEAFF
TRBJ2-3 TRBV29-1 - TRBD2 TGCAGCGTGGACCCTTGGACTAGCGGGTCAGATACGCAGTATTTT CSVDPWTSGSDTQYF
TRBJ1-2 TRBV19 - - TGTGCCAGTACCCCGGGAGGGGACAACTATGGCTACACCTTC CASTPGGDNYGYTF
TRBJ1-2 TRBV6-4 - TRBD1 TGTGCCAGCAGTGCTCAGTTTTGGGACAGGGGGATACGTGACTATGGCTACACCTTC CASSAQFWDRGIRDYGYTF
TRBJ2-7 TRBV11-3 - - TGTGCCAGCAGCTTAGGTTCTCGCGAGCAGTACTTC CASSLGSREQYF
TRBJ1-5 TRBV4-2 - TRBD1 TGTGCCAGCAGCCAGGAGACAGGGGTTACGAATCAGCCCCAGCATTTT CASSQETGVTNQPQHF
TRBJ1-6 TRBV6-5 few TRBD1 TGTGCCAGCAGTCAGACCGGGACAGTAACCTCACCCCTCCACTTT CASSQTGTVTSPLHF
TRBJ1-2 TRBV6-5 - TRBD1 TGTGCCAGCAGAGGGTTTTGGACAGGGGGCGCGAACTACACCTTC CASRGFWTGGANYTF
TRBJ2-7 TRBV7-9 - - TGTGCCAGCAGCTTCACAGGTTACGAGCAGTACTTC CASSFTGYEQYF
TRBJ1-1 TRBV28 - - TGTGCCAGCAGTTTACCGACTGAAGCTTTCTTT CASSLPTEAFF
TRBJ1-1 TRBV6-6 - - TGTGCCAGCAGACCGGACAGCCACACTGAAGCTTTCTTT CASRPDSHTEAFF
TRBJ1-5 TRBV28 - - TGTGCCAGCAGTCCCGGAGATCAGCCCCAGCATTTT CASSPGDQPQHF
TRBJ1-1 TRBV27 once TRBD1 TGTGCCAGCAGTTCAGTGAGAGCAGGGGGCACTGAAGCTTTCTTT CASSSVRAGGTEAFF
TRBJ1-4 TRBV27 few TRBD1 TGTGCCAGCTCTGAGACAGGGGGGCATGAAAAACTGTTTTTT CASSETGGHEKLFF
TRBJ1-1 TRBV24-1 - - TGTGCCACCAGTGATTCAGGGAACACTGAAGCTTTCTTT CATSDSGNTEAFF
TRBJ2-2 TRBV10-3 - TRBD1 TGTGCCATCACCGGGACAGGGCACACCGGGGAGCTGTTTTTT CAITGTGHTGELFF
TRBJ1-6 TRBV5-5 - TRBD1 TGTGCCAGCAGCTGGACTTTACCTGGACAGGGTAATTCACCCCTCCACTTT CASSWTLPGQGNSPLHF
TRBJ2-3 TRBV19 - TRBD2 TGTGCCAGTAGTATCGGGGGGGTTAGCACAGATACGCAGTATTTT CASSIGGVSTDTQYF
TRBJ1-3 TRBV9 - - TGTGCCAGCAGCTCCCCCTCGCGGGTCTCTGGAAACACCATATATTTT CASSSPSRVSGNTIYF
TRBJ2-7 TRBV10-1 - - TGCGCCAGCAGTGGTACAGGGTCGGGCGAGCAGTACTTC CASSGTGSGEQYF
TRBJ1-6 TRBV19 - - TGTGCCAGTAGTATGAGGGAAAATAATTCACCCCTCCACTTT CASSMRENNSPLHF
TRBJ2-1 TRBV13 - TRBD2 TGTGCCAGCAGCTTGGGGACTAGTGAGCAGTTCTTC CASSLGTSEQFF